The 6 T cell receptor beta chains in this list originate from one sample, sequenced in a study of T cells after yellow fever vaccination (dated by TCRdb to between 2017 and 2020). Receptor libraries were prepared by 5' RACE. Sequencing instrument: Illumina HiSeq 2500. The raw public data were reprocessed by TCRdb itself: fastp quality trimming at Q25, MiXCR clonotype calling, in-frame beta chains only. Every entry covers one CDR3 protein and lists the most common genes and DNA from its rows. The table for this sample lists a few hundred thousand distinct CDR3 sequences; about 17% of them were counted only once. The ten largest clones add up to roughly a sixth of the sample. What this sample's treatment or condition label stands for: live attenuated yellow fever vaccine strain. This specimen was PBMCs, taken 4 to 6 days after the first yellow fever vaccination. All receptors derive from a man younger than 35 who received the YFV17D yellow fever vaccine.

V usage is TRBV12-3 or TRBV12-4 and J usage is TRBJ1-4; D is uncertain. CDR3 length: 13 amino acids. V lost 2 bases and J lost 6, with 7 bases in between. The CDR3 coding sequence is TGTGCCAGCAGTTTAAAAATAGATGAAAAACTGTTTTTT. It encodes CASSLKIDEKLFF.

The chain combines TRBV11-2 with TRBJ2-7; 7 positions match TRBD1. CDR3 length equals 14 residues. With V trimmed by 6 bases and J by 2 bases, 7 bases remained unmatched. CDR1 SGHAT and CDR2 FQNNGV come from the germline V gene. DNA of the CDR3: TGTGCCAGCAGGGCCGGGACAGCCCCCTACGAGCAGTACTTC. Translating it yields CASRAGTAPYEQYF.

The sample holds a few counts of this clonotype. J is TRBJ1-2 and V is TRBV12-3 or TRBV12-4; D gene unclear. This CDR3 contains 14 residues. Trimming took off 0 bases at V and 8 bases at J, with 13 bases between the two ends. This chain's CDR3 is CASSLAEIYGGYTF. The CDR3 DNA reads TGTGCCAGCAGTTTAGCGGAGATCTATGGAGGCTACACCTTC.

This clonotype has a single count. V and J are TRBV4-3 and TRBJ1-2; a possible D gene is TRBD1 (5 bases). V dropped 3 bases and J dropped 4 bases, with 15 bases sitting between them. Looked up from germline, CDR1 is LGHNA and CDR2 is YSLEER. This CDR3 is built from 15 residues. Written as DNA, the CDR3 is TGCGCCAGCAGCCAGGGGACCGCGATTCCCTATGGCTACACCTTC. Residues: CASSQGTAIPYGYTF.

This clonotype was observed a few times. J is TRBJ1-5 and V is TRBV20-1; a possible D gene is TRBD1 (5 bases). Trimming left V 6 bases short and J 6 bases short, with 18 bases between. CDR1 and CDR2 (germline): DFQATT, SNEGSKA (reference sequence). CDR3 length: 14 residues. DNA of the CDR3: TGCAGTGCGGGTGGTGGGTGGGGCAGTCAGCCCCAGCATTTT. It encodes CSAGGGWGSQPQHF.

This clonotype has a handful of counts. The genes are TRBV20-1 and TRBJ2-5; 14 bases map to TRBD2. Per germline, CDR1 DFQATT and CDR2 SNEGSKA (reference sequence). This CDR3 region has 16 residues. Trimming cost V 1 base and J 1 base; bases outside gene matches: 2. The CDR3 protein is CSARGLAGGTQETQYF. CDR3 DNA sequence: TGCAGTGCTAGAGGACTAGCGGGGGGGACCCAAGAGACCCAGTACTTC.